These 8 T cell receptor beta chains originate from one sample sequenced in a study of monozygotic twins with inflammatory bowel disease. TCRdb reprocessed the 5' RACE reads, keeping one entry per CDR3 protein, no DNA. This table lists approximately 380,000 distinct CDR3 sequences. Sequenced material: blood. The receptors shown here come from a human donor with ulcerative colitis or Crohn's disease, or a healthy co-twin of an affected twin (not recorded which).

The chain's CDR3 is CASSQQRGLGANVLTF. V usage is TRBV7-3 and J usage is TRBJ2-6; TCRdb indicates TRBD1, and absent DNA this call remains unverified. Germline V lookup: CDR1 SGHTA, CDR2 FQGTGA. The CDR3 spans 16 residues.

The chain has TRBV20-1 and TRBJ2-4; TCRdb indicates TRBD1, and absent DNA this call remains unverified. This CDR3 comprises 15 residues. Germline CDR1 DFQATT, CDR2 SNEGSKA (reference sequence). CDR3 sequence reads: CSARVGGTAKNIQYF.

The V and J genes are TRBV30 and TRBJ2-7. The germline V gene encodes CDR1 GTSNPN and CDR2 SVGIG (reference sequence). The CDR3 runs 13 residues. The CDR3 here is CAWSAANRAEQYF.

The chain has TRBV7-2 and TRBJ2-3; the TCRdb D gene call, TRBD2, has no DNA to confirm it. CDR3 length equals 15 residues. Germline V gene sequence: CDR1 SGHTA, CDR2 FQGNSA. The CDR3 sequence: CASRRAGVRTDTQYF.

The chain is built from TRBV20-1 and TRBJ2-3; TCRdb indicates TRBD1, and absent DNA this call remains unverified. The CDR3 has 16 amino acids. CDR1 is DFQATT and CDR2 is SNEGSKA in the germline V gene (reference sequence). The CDR3 sequence: CSARDGNRGYTDTQYF.

The chain is built from TRBV5-6 and TRBJ1-5. The CDR3 consists of 15 residues. Per germline, CDR1 SGHDT and CDR2 YYEEEE. The CDR3 sequence: CASSLVEPKNQPQHF.

The chain employs TRBV7-2 and TRBJ2-1; without DNA, the TCRdb call of TRBD1 cannot be checked. Germline-derived CDR1 and CDR2 are SGHTA and FQGNSA. CDR3 size: 16 residues. The CDR3 protein is CASSRTGGGSYNEQFF.

This chain connects TRBV7-2 to TRBJ1-4. This CDR3 has 14 amino acids. CDR1 SGHTA and CDR2 FQGNSA come from the germline V gene. The CDR3 protein is CASSLRSINEKLFF.